Listed here are 14 T cell receptor beta chains from one sample, sequenced in a study of early T cells in non-severe SARS-CoV-2 infection. From the 5' RACE reads, TCRdb called clonotypes with MiXCR, one entry per CDR3 protein. The table shows 100,000 to 120,000 distinct CDR3 sequences, with about 12% occurring only once. Sequences were obtained from whole blood. These receptors were collected from an adult who was a healthcare worker with PCR-confirmed SARS-CoV-2 infection or an uninfected control (not recorded which).

The chain employs TRBV20-1 and TRBJ2-2, with a possible D match to TRBD1 (5 bases). V shed 3 bases and J shed 4 bases, with 12 bases lying between them. This CDR3 comprises 14 residues. Germline V gene lookup returns CDR1 DFQATT and CDR2 SNEGSKA (reference sequence). For the CDR3, the DNA is TGCAGTGCTAGTTCAGGGAAGGTCACCGGGGAGCTGTTTTTT. It encodes CSASSGKVTGELFF.

Concerning this clonotype: A much bigger clone sits one base away, suggesting this may be a read error. The chain links TRBV6-1 to TRBJ1-4; TRBD1 aligns across 11 bases. V trimming: 6 bases; J trimming: 8 bases; junction bases outside the gene matches: 5. CDR3 length: 14 residues. Germline CDR1 is MNHNS and CDR2 is SASEGT. The CDR3 DNA reads as TGTGCCAGCAGATCCGGGACAGGGGGAGAAAAACTGTTTTTT. Its translation is CASRSGTGGEKLFF.

In regard to this clonotype: A much larger clone differs by one base, so this may be a read error. The V call is TRBV28, the J call TRBJ2-5; 8 nucleotides line up with TRBD2. From germline, CDR1 is MDHEN and CDR2 SYDVKM. The CDR3 length is 12 residues. V lost 5 bases, J lost 14 bases, and 10 bases stayed unmatched. The CDR3 region is CASSQIAGLPYF. In DNA, the CDR3 is TGTGCCAGCAGTCAAATAGCGGGACTACCCTACTTC.

V and J are TRBV28 and TRBJ2-7; D is unresolved. This CDR3 is built from 14 residues. Trimming took off 6 bases at V and 2 bases at J, with 14 bases between the two ends. The germline gives CDR1 MDHEN, CDR2 SYDVKM. CDR3 in amino acids: CASSPRISPYEQYF. CDR3 DNA: TGTGCCAGCAGCCCAAGGATCTCACCCTACGAGCAGTACTTC.

The V gene is TRBV5-1, the J gene TRBJ2-3; possible D gene TRBD2, 5 bases. The CDR3 covers 15 residues. Looked up from germline, CDR1 is SGHRS and CDR2 is YFSETQ. V dropped 10 bases and J dropped 2 bases, with 20 bases sitting between them. This chain's CDR3 is CACGPPDPSTDTQYF. CDR3 DNA sequence: TGCGCCTGCGGGCCACCCGATCCCTCCACAGATACGCAGTATTTT.

This clonotype appeared a few times. V usage is TRBV29-1 and J usage is TRBJ1-1; D is undetermined. Germline assignment: CDR1 SQVTM and CDR2 ANQGSEA. The CDR3 has 13 amino acids. Between the trimmed V and J ends, which lost 6 bases and 1 base, there was a span of 12 bases. The CDR3 loop is CSVFEGPNTEAFF. The CDR3 nucleotides are TGCAGCGTGTTCGAGGGCCCGAACACTGAAGCTTTCTTT.

This clonotype was counted only a few times. The chain carries TRBV6-5 and TRBJ2-7; no definite D call. The CDR3 runs to 11 residues. The V end lost 6 bases, the J end lost 6 bases, and 9 bases lay between the germline ends. From germline, CDR1 is MNHEY and CDR2 SVGAGI. As DNA, the CDR3 is TGTGCCAGCAGAAACGGGCCCGAGCAGTACTTC. This codes for CASRNGPEQYF.

This clonotype was seen many times. The V and J genes are TRBV5-1 and TRBJ1-5, with D possibly TRBD1 on 5 matching bases. The CDR3 spans 13 residues. Trimming removed 3 bases at V and 5 bases at J, with 9 bases between. Germline V gene lookup returns CDR1 SGHRS and CDR2 YFSETQ. In DNA form, the CDR3 reads TGCGCCAGCAGCTATGAAGGGGATCAGCCCCAGCATTTT. This encodes CASSYEGDQPQHF.

This clonotype was detected ten times or more. V gene TRBV19 combines with J gene TRBJ2-1; the D gene is possibly TRBD2 (6 bases). Trimming shortened V by 7 bases and J by 3 bases, and 10 bases separated the two germline ends. In germline, CDR1 is LNHDA, CDR2 SQIVND (reference sequence). The CDR3 has 13 residues. The CDR3 DNA follows: TGTGCCAGTACTAGCGCGTACTACAATGAGCAGTTCTTC. Translating it yields CASTSAYYNEQFF.

This clonotype has ten or more counts. The genes are TRBV2 and TRBJ2-1; 8 nucleotides align to TRBD2. CDR1 SNHLY and CDR2 FYNNEI come from the germline V gene. This CDR3 contains 14 residues. The ends lost 4 bases at V and 4 bases at J; junction bases unmatched: 3. DNA for the CDR3: TGTGCCAGCAGTGTTACTAGCGGATACAATGAGCAGTTCTTC. Translated, it gives CASSVTSGYNEQFF. The whole variable domain, filled in from reference TRBV2 and TRBJ2-1, reads EPEVTQTPSHQVTQMGQEVILRCVPISNHLYFYWYRQILGQKVEFLVSFYNNEISEKSEIFDDQFSVERPDGSNFTLKIRSTKLEDSAMYFCASSVTSGYNEQFFGPGTRLTVL.

V is TRBV7-8 and J is TRBJ2-6, with TRBD1 as a possible D gene (5 bases). Germline loops: CDR1 SGHVS, CDR2 FQNEAQ. The CDR3 spans 18 residues. V lost 8 bases to trimming and J lost 1 base, with 21 bases between them. Written as DNA, the CDR3 is TGTGCCAGCGGATTTTCTGGTGGGGCCAGGTCTGGGGCCAACGTCCTGACTTTC. It is translated as CASGFSGGARSGANVLTF.

Ten or more counts support this clonotype. This rearrangement joins TRBV29-1 to TRBJ2-1, with 11 bases fitting TRBD2. This CDR3 has 13 residues. J was trimmed by 2 bases and V by 8 bases; bases with no gene match: 2. In germline, CDR1 is SQVTM, CDR2 ANQGSEA. CDR3 residues: CSTGLAAYNEQFF. The CDR3 region has the DNA TGCAGCACGGGACTAGCGGCCTACAATGAGCAGTTCTTC.

The CDR3 region is CASSSDRASSYEQYF. The CDR3 DNA follows: TGTGCCAGCAGCTCCGACAGGGCTAGCTCCTACGAGCAGTACTTC. J is TRBJ2-7 and V is TRBV14; the match to TRBD1 covers 7 bases. Trimming removed 5 bases from V and 0 bases from J; junction bases left unmatched: 7. This CDR3 has 15 residues. Germline CDR1 and CDR2: SGHDN and FVKESK.

The chain has TRBV7-8 and TRBJ1-6; 9 nucleotides match TRBD1. The length of the CDR3 is 14 residues. Germline V gives CDR1 SGHVS, CDR2 FQNEAQ. The V segment lost 5 bases and the J segment 9 bases; nucleotides outside the gene matches: 5. The CDR3: CASSPDRGSSPLHF. CDR3 coding DNA: TGTGCCAGCAGCCCGGACAGGGGAAGTTCACCCCTCCACTTT.